These 32 T cell receptor beta chains originate from one sample sequenced in a study of control samples from healthy donors and cancer patients. TCRdb's copy holds only in-frame clones and misses some; the assay was immunoSEQ multiplex PCR. The table has over 150,000 clones, 85% to 95% seen once. The sequenced sample was blood. The receptors stem from a man aged 30 to 39 in good health.

The gene calls are TRBV7-2 and TRBJ1-1; D remains ambiguous. The germline V gene encodes CDR1 SGHTA and CDR2 FQGNSA. V lost 1 base to trimming and J lost 11 bases, with 14 bases between them. The CDR3 covers 13 residues. The CDR3 DNA follows: TGTGCCAGCAGCTTAGTAGGTCTGGGCGAGGCTTTCTTT. As protein: CASSLVGLGEAFF.

V is TRBV9 and J is TRBJ2-3, with D uncertain. The germline gives CDR1 SGDLS, CDR2 YYNGEE. The CDR3 is 13 amino acids. V shed 0 bases and J shed 3 bases, with 5 bases lying between them. CDR3 region: CASSVVTTDTQYF. DNA of the CDR3: TGTGCCAGCAGCGTAGTCACAACAGATACGCAGTATTTT.

The rearrangement links TRBV19 to TRBJ1-6, with D possibly being TRBD1 (6 bases). Trimming took 8 bases from V and 8 from J, leaving 13 bases between them. Germline V gene data show CDR1 as LNHDA and CDR2 as SQIVND (reference sequence). The CDR3 has 13 residues. CDR3 coding DNA: TGTGCCAGTTCCCGGGACAATCATTCACCCCTCCACTTT. Translation: CASSRDNHSPLHF.

This clone turned up a few times. The V call is TRBV6-5, the J call TRBJ1-4; possibly TRBD1 for D (6 bases). The V gene lost 6 bases and the J gene lost 6 bases, with 17 bases spanning the gap. The V gene's germline CDR1 is MNHEY and CDR2 SVGAGI. CDR3 length: 15 amino acids. The CDR3 bases are TGTGCCAGCAGAGATACCGGGAAGGGGGATGAAAAACTGTTTTTT. This sequence encodes CASRDTGKGDEKLFF.

V usage is TRBV4-3 and J usage is TRBJ2-3; D not resolved. Trimming shortened V by 1 base and J by 2 bases, and 10 bases separated the two germline ends. The germline gives CDR1 LGHNA, CDR2 YSLEER. The CDR3 totals 15 residues. CDR3 sequence reads: CASSQGTSFTDTQYF. CDR3 in DNA: TGCGCCAGCAGCCAAGGGACCTCTTTCACAGATACGCAGTATTTT.

This rearrangement joins TRBV30 to TRBJ1-1; 11 bases agree with TRBD1. Germline CDR1 and CDR2: GTSNPN and SVGIG (reference sequence). The junction had 4 bases not matched to a gene; V was cut back by 3 bases and J by 7 bases. The CDR3 has 13 residues. CDR3 protein: CAWRLDRGLEAFF. CDR3 nucleotides: TGTGCCTGGAGGCTGGACAGGGGGCTTGAAGCTTTCTTT. Based on the CDR3 plus reference TRBV30 and TRBJ1-1, the full variable domain is SQTIHQWPATLVQPVGSPLSLECTVEGTSNPNLYWYRQAAGRGLQLLFYSVGIGQISSEVPQNLSASRPQDRQFILSSKKLLLSDSGFYLCAWRLDRGLEAFFGQGTRLTVV.

This rearrangement joins TRBV27 to TRBJ2-7; D gene unclear. The CDR3 contains 17 residues. The V end lost 5 bases, the J end lost 4 bases, and 24 bases lay between the germline ends. Germline assignment: CDR1 MNHEY and CDR2 SMNVEV (reference sequence). The CDR3 DNA is TGTGCCAGCAGTGCTGAGCATGGCTCGGGTTTCGAGTACGAGCAGTACTTC. Translated: CASSAEHGSGFEYEQYF.

The rearrangement uses TRBV7-2 and TRBJ1-4; D call uncertain. The CDR3 spans 14 residues. The germline V gene has CDR1 SGHTA and CDR2 FQGNSA. V lost 4 bases and J 5 bases, leaving 11 bases between the germline ends. The CDR3 DNA reads as TGTGCCAGCAGCTCCTTAGCTTCAAATGAAAAACTGTTTTTT. Its translation: CASSSLASNEKLFF.

In its sample, this clone was seen once. The CDR3 loop reads CASSDNAGTGYTEAFF. The CDR3, as DNA: TGTGCCAGCAGTGACAACGCCGGGACAGGGTACACTGAAGCTTTCTTT. The chain is built from TRBV6-2 or TRBV6-3 and TRBJ1-1, with 9 bases fitting TRBD1. The CDR3 contains 16 residues. The V segment lost 5 bases and the J segment 3 bases; nucleotides outside the gene matches: 10. Germline V gene data show CDR1 as MNHEY and CDR2 as SVGEGT.

The chain couples TRBV4-2 to TRBJ2-1; a weak D match, TRBD2 (6 bases). V was cut by 4 bases and J by 0 bases, with 19 bases left in between. The CDR3 covers 18 residues. Per the germline V gene, CDR1 is LGHNA and CDR2 is YNFKEQ. Here the CDR3 DNA reads TGTGCCAGCAGCCCGGCGGGGTTTCTTTCACGCTCCTACAATGAGCAGTTCTTC. It is translated as CASSPAGFLSRSYNEQFF.

The CDR3 DNA sequence: TGTGCCACCAGCAGAGTTGTTGACAGCCTGAACACTGAAGCTTTCTTT. Translation: CATSRVVDSLNTEAFF. This chain links TRBV15 with TRBJ1-1; maybe TRBD1 (5 bases). The germline V gene encodes CDR1 LNHNV and CDR2 YYDKDF (reference sequence). The CDR3 loop spans 16 amino acids. The germline V and J ends were trimmed by 1 base and 0 bases, with 12 bases remaining between them.

The DNA for the CDR3 is TGTGCCAGCAGCAGCCGGGACTGGGTAACATCACCCCTCCACTTT. Its protein is CASSSRDWVTSPLHF. The rearrangement joins TRBV9 to TRBJ1-6; weak D call: TRBD1 (5 bases). Trimming removed 4 bases at V and 10 bases at J, with 18 bases between. Germline values: CDR1 SGDLS, CDR2 YYNGEE. This CDR3 has 15 residues.

The CDR3 region is CACSGQGNYEQYF. The CDR3 nucleotides read TGTGCCTGCTCGGGACAGGGGAACTACGAGCAGTACTTC. The V call is TRBV2, the J call TRBJ2-7; 10 bases are shared with TRBD1. The length of the CDR3 is 13 residues. V lost 11 bases to trimming and J lost 3 bases; unmatched junction nucleotides: 7. The germline V gene has CDR1 SNHLY and CDR2 FYNNEI.

The gene calls are TRBV14 and TRBJ1-2, with D hard to call. This CDR3 is built from 13 residues. Germline V CDR1 and CDR2: SGHDN, FVKESK. Trimming removed 3 bases from V and 2 bases from J, with 7 bases in between. In DNA, the CDR3 is TGTGCCAGCAGCCATAGGGAGAACTATGGCTACACCTTC. It codes for CASSHRENYGYTF. Looking up the rest from reference TRBV14 and TRBJ1-2 gives the full variable domain: EAGVTQFPSHSVIEKGQTVTLRCDPISGHDNLYWYRRVMGKEIKFLLHFVKESKQDESGMPNNRFLAERTGGTYSTLKVQPAELEDSGVYFCASSHRENYGYTFGSGTRLTVV.

This chain links TRBV6-1 with TRBJ1-3, with no clear D. Looked up from germline, CDR1 is MNHNS and CDR2 is SASEGT. CDR3 size: 16 residues. V lost 4 bases and J lost 0, with 13 bases in between. CDR3 sequence reads: CASSAGSTLSGNTIYF. The CDR3 region has the DNA TGTGCCAGCAGTGCCGGGTCCACGCTCTCTGGAAACACCATATATTTT.

The rearrangement joins TRBV4-2 to TRBJ2-2; D may be TRBD2 (5 bases). The CDR3 extends over 14 amino acids. With 1 base removed from V and 8 bases from J, the gap between germline ends came to 11 bases. The V gene's germline CDR1 is LGHNA and CDR2 YNFKEQ. The CDR3: CASSQGRSAGELFF. The CDR3 region has the DNA TGTGCCAGCAGCCAAGGGAGGTCGGCAGGGGAGCTGTTTTTT.

J is TRBJ1-1 and V is TRBV7-9; 10 positions match TRBD1. The CDR3 sequence is 16 residues long. The V gene's germline CDR1 is SEHNR and CDR2 FQNEAQ (reference sequence). Trimming at V came to 3 bases and at J to 0 bases, leaving 4 bases not matched to a gene. The CDR3 here is CASSLGQGRMNTEAFF. In DNA, the CDR3 is TGTGCCAGCAGCTTGGGACAGGGGCGCATGAACACTGAAGCTTTCTTT. Combining the CDR3 with reference TRBV7-9 and TRBJ1-1 gives the whole variable domain DTGVSQNPRHKITKRGQNVTFRCDPISEHNRLYWYRQTLGQGPEFLTYFQNEAQLEKSRLLSDRFSAERPKGSFSTLEIQRTEQGDSAMYLCASSLGQGRMNTEAFFGQGTRLTVV.

V gene TRBV5-4 combines with J gene TRBJ1-2, with 8 bases identical to TRBD1. Germline V gives CDR1 SGHNT, CDR2 YYREEE (reference sequence). The CDR3 consists of 13 residues. J gave up 6 bases and V 4 bases, and 5 bases lay outside the gene matches. CDR3: CASSLDRAHGYTF. The CDR3 DNA reads TGTGCCAGCAGCCTGGACAGGGCTCATGGCTACACCTTC.

Remarks on this clone: The sample carries other DNA sequences with the same CDR3. The chain employs TRBV3-1 (or the pseudogene TRBV3-2) and TRBJ2-4; D call uncertain. This CDR3 has 13 residues. The germline V gene has CDR1 LGHDT and CDR2 YNNKEL (reference sequence). Trimming left V 4 bases short and J 2 bases short, with 6 bases between. The CDR3 reads CASSPRPKNIQYF. The CDR3, as DNA: TGTGCCAGCAGCCCGCGGCCCAAAAACATTCAGTACTTC.

V and J are TRBV6-5 and TRBJ1-1, with a possible D match to TRBD1 (5 bases). Trimming stripped 1 base from V and 6 bases from J, with 9 bases between. The CDR3 runs 13 residues. In germline, CDR1 is MNHEY, CDR2 SVGAGI. In DNA form, the CDR3 reads TGTGCCAGCAGTTACTTCAGGGAGGCTGAAGCTTTCTTT. As protein: CASSYFREAEAFF.

The V call is TRBV4-3, the J call TRBJ1-3; perhaps TRBD1 as D (6 bases). The V gene lost 3 bases and the J gene lost 0 bases, with 18 bases spanning the gap. Germline CDR1 and CDR2: LGHNA and YSLEER. The CDR3 runs 18 residues. CDR3 protein: CASSQGPRTEASGNTIYF. The CDR3 bases are TGCGCCAGCAGCCAGGGGCCCCGGACAGAAGCCTCTGGAAACACCATATATTTT.

The V and J genes are TRBV9 and TRBJ2-7; 10 bases match TRBD2. Germline V gives CDR1 SGDLS, CDR2 YYNGEE. This CDR3 region has 15 residues. J was trimmed by 4 bases and V by 4 bases; bases with no gene match: 8. The CDR3 region has the DNA TGTGCCAGCAGCCCCAGGCTAGCGGGAGTTTACGAGCAGTACTTC. This encodes CASSPRLAGVYEQYF. Full variable domain (remainder filled in from reference TRBV9 and TRBJ2-7): DSGVTQTPKHLITATGQRVTLRCSPRSGDLSVYWYQQSLDQGLQFLIQYYNGEERAKGNILERFSAQQFPDLHSELNLSSLELGDSALYFCASSPRLAGVYEQYFGPGTRLTVT.

The V call is TRBV12-3 or TRBV12-4, the J call TRBJ1-5, with a tentative D call TRBD1 (5 bases). The CDR3 totals 12 residues. V gave up 6 bases and J gave up 4 bases, with 7 bases separating them. The CDR3 is CASRGGNQPQHF. Here the CDR3 DNA reads TGTGCCAGCAGGGGGGGGAATCAGCCCCAGCATTTT.

V is TRBV10-2 and J is TRBJ2-2; TRBD1 aligns across 10 bases. The CDR3 runs 14 residues. Germline V gives CDR1 WSHSY, CDR2 SAAADI. The junction had 7 bases not matched to a gene; V was cut back by 10 bases and J by 5 bases. For the CDR3, the DNA is TGCGCCACTCGGACAGGGGGGTTAACCGGGGAGCTGTTTTTT. Translated, it gives CATRTGGLTGELFF.

The V call is TRBV19, the J call TRBJ1-4, with D perhaps matching TRBD1 (6 bases). From germline, CDR1 is LNHDA and CDR2 SQIVND (reference sequence). Trimming removed 5 bases from V and 0 bases from J, with 13 bases in between. This CDR3 has 16 residues. This CDR3 reads CASSVGDTATNEKLFF. The CDR3 DNA reads TGTGCCAGTAGTGTGGGGGACACCGCAACTAATGAAAAACTGTTTTTT.

This rearrangement joins TRBV19 to TRBJ1-5, with 11 bases that match TRBD1. This CDR3 is built from 16 residues. Trimming took 4 bases from V and 4 from J; bases not matched to a gene: 6. Germline CDR1 is LNHDA and CDR2 is SQIVND (reference sequence). In DNA form, the CDR3 reads TGTGCCAGTAGTAGAGGGGGGACAGGGGGAAATCAGCCCCAGCATTTT. Its protein is CASSRGGTGGNQPQHF.

The chain couples TRBV10-1 to TRBJ1-1, with D possibly being TRBD1 (5 bases). The CDR3 has 14 amino acids. V was pared by 5 bases and J by 2 bases, with 12 bases between. Germline lookup yields CDR1 WNHNN and CDR2 SYGVQD (reference sequence). This CDR3 reads CASSPGTGNTEAFF. The CDR3 nucleotides read TGCGCCAGCAGTCCAGGGACGGGAAACACTGAAGCTTTCTTT.

The gene calls are TRBV4-1 and TRBJ2-1; weak D call: TRBD2 (6 bases). Per germline, CDR1 MGHRA and CDR2 YSYEKL. This CDR3 contains 14 residues. The V end was cut by 0 bases, the J end by 10 bases, with 13 bases between. The CDR3 DNA is TGCGCCAGCAGCCAAGATCCTAGCGTGGGAGAGCAGTTCTTC. Translating it yields CASSQDPSVGEQFF.

The V gene is TRBV27, the J gene TRBJ2-2, with 7 bases fitting TRBD2. Germline CDR1 and CDR2: MNHEY and SMNVEV (reference sequence). V lost 2 bases to trimming and J lost 5 bases; unmatched junction nucleotides: 2. CDR3 length: 14 residues. CDR3: CASSLMRGTGELFF. The DNA for the CDR3 is TGTGCCAGCAGTTTAATGCGGGGGACCGGGGAGCTGTTTTTT.

There are a few counts of this clone. The gene calls are TRBV5-4 and TRBJ2-5; D gene unclear. The V end lost 0 bases, the J end lost 5 bases, and 8 bases lay between the germline ends. This CDR3 contains 13 residues. Germline V gives CDR1 SGHNT, CDR2 YYREEE (reference sequence). The CDR3: CASSLGGDETQYF. The CDR3 DNA reads TGTGCCAGCAGCTTGGGAGGAGATGAGACCCAGTACTTC.

The chain combines TRBV6-4 with TRBJ1-1, with D maybe TRBD1 (6 bases). The germline gives CDR1 MRHNA, CDR2 SNTAGT. The CDR3 extends over 14 amino acids. V was clipped by 6 bases and J by 1 base, with 12 bases between them. The CDR3 sequence: CASRGGPSNTEAFF. The CDR3 DNA sequence: TGTGCCAGCAGAGGGGGACCGTCGAACACTGAAGCTTTCTTT.

The chain employs TRBV24-1 and TRBJ2-2; 10 nucleotides line up with TRBD2. With 0 bases clipped from V and 3 bases from J, the junction kept 18 bases outside the gene matches. Germline lookup yields CDR1 KGHDR and CDR2 SFDVKD. The CDR3 covers 22 residues. The chain's CDR3 is CATSDLTKKSAGGPMDTGELFF. In nucleotides, the CDR3 is TGTGCCACCAGTGATTTGACCAAGAAGTCAGCGGGGGGGCCAATGGACACCGGGGAGCTGTTTTTT.